This TCR beta chain was found in a study of OX40 agonist ivuxolimab in advanced cancers. Study-level information: Recorded diagnoses for dose-escalation patients were hepatocellular carcinoma, melanoma, renal cell or head and neck cancer.

Some clones are missing from TCRdb's copy, which holds only in-frame ones; the method was immunoSEQ multiplex PCR. This sample has 72,000 or so clones; around nine tenths occur once, and the top ten carry around 0.26%. Trimming removed 2 bases at V and 8 bases at J, with 9 bases between. This CDR3 comprises 12 residues. CDR1 SGHTA and CDR2 FQGNSA come from the germline V gene. This receptor was taken from an adult with an advanced solid tumor such as melanoma, head and neck, liver or kidney cancer. The sequencing here drew on CD4+ or CD8+ T cells sorted from blood, taken in a trial of the OX40 agonist ivuxolimab. The V and J genes are TRBV7-2 and TRBJ1-1; possibly TRBD1 for D (5 bases). CDR3 residues: CASSLSGGEAFF. The CDR3, as DNA: TGTGCCAGCAGCTTAAGTGGGGGGGAAGCTTTCTTT.